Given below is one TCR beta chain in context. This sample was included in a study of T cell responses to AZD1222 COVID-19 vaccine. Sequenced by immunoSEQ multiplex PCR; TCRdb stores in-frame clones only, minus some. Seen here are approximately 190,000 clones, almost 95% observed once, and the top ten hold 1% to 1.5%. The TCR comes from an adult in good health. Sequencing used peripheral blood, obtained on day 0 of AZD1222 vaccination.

The DNA for the CDR3 is TGTGCCAGCCAGGGACAGGGAATTGGACCCCAGCATTTT. It translates to CASQGQGIGPQHF. The rearrangement uses TRBV2 and TRBJ1-5, with 9 bases aligning to TRBD1. The CDR3 contains 13 residues. Trimming took 8 bases from V and 10 from J; bases not matched to a gene: 9. Germline V gives CDR1 SNHLY, CDR2 FYNNEI.